The T cell receptor beta chain under discussion was sequenced for a study of OX40 agonist ivuxolimab in advanced cancers. To note about this clone: No antigen is known for it.

The method was immunoSEQ multiplex PCR; TCRdb's version includes in-frame clones alone and lacks a portion of them. The sample lists approximately 35,000 clones; about 88% were seen once. Germline assignment: CDR1 SGHDT and CDR2 YYEEEE. V shed 2 bases and J shed 9 bases, with 15 bases lying between them. CDR3 size: 15 residues. Study-wide results and limits: CD8+ T cells were the subset that, on average, had more expanded clones than CD4+.

The V gene is TRBV5-6, the J gene TRBJ1-6, with no clear D. Sequencing was performed on CD4+ or CD8+ T cells sorted from blood, taken in a trial of the OX40 agonist ivuxolimab. This clonotype was obtained from an adult with an advanced solid tumor such as melanoma, head and neck, liver or kidney cancer. Here the CDR3 reads CASSFAEKGLSPLHF. CDR3 DNA sequence: TGTGCCAGCAGCTTCGCGGAGAAGGGCCTTTCACCCCTCCACTTT.